A single sample gave rise to the 9 T cell receptor beta chains below, sequenced in a study of a mutant IDH1 vaccine in newly diagnosed glioma. For these TCRs, the target antigens are not known. Using immunoSEQ multiplex PCR, the repertoire was profiled, and TCRdb retains in-frame clones only, with some absent. The profile shows under 85,000 clones, more than 70% of them singletons. Time point here: week 23, last vaccination. Vaccination comprised doses that each held 300 ug of mutant IDH1 20-mer peptide, plus topical imiquimod. Sequencing was performed on PBMCs, taken from a glioma patient whose treatment included an IDH1 peptide vaccine. The receptors shown here come from a woman in her fifties or sixties with glioma.

The rearrangement joins TRBV11-2 to TRBJ2-1; D is ambiguous. The CDR3 has 16 amino acids. V lost 1 base, J lost 5 bases, and 15 bases lay in between. Per the germline V gene, CDR1 is SGHAT and CDR2 is FQNNGV. The CDR3, as DNA: TGTGCCAGCAGCTTAGGTATACTTGCCAGAGACAATGAGCAGTTCTTC. Amino acid sequence: CASSLGILARDNEQFF. The full variable domain, its missing parts supplied by reference TRBV11-2 and TRBJ2-1, is EAGVAQSPRYKIIEKRQSVAFWCNPISGHATLYWYQQILGQGPKLLIQFQNNGVVDDSQLPKDRFSAERLKGVDSTLKIQPAKLEDSAVYLCASSLGILARDNEQFFGPGTRLTVL.

This clone has more than one count but fewer than ten. The V and J genes are TRBV30 and TRBJ2-2; possibly TRBD1 for D (6 bases). Trimming took 1 base from V and 4 from J, leaving 10 bases between them. Germline loops: CDR1 GTSNPN, CDR2 SVGIG (reference sequence). CDR3 length: 14 amino acids. The CDR3 nucleotides are TGTGCCTGGAGTGAGGGGGTTTCCACCGGGGAGCTGTTTTTT. Its translation: CAWSEGVSTGELFF.

The chain recombines TRBV9 with TRBJ2-3; 7 bases match TRBD2. Germline V gene data show CDR1 as SGDLS and CDR2 as YYNGEE. This CDR3 has 14 amino acids. V lost 3 bases, J lost 4 bases, and 5 bases stayed unmatched. Here the CDR3 reads CASSGTTSSDTQYF. In nucleotides, the CDR3 is TGTGCCAGCAGCGGGACGACTAGCTCAGATACGCAGTATTTT.

This clone was counted a single time. The J gene is TRBJ1-1, the V gene TRBV10-3; 7 bases map to TRBD1. The germline V gene encodes CDR1 ENHRY and CDR2 SYGVKD. V lost 3 bases to trimming and J lost 10 bases; unmatched junction nucleotides: 5. CDR3 length: 12 residues. This CDR3 is CAISDRGARAFF. For the CDR3, the DNA is TGTGCCATCAGTGACAGGGGGGCGCGAGCTTTCTTT.

The gene calls are TRBV5-5 and TRBJ1-1, with TRBD1 identical over 9 bases. This CDR3 spans 14 amino acids. Trimming took 2 bases from V and 4 from J; bases not matched to a gene: 3. Germline values: CDR1 SGHKS, CDR2 YYEKEE (reference sequence). CDR3 nucleotide sequence: TGTGCCAGCAGCTTAAGACAGGGGGGCACTGAAGCTTTCTTT. Translation gives CASSLRQGGTEAFF. Full variable domain (remainder filled in from reference TRBV5-5 and TRBJ1-1): DAGVTQSPTHLIKTRGQQVTLRCSPISGHKSVSWYQQVLGQGPQFIFQYYEKEERGRGNFPDRFSARQFPNYSSELNVNALLLGDSALYLCASSLRQGGTEAFFGQGTRLTVV.

The rearrangement uses TRBV5-1 and TRBJ2-5, with 8 bases matching TRBD2. Germline V CDR1 and CDR2: SGHRS, YFSETQ. The CDR3 has 13 residues. V was pared by 2 bases and J by 5 bases, with 2 bases of the junction left unmatched. The CDR3 DNA is TGCGCCAGCAGCTTTAGCGGGACGGAGACCCAGTACTTC. It specifies CASSFSGTETQYF.

The chain recombines TRBV5-6 with TRBJ2-5, with a tentative D call TRBD1 (6 bases). The CDR3 consists of 14 residues. Germline CDR1 is SGHDT and CDR2 is YYEEEE. Trimming pared 0 bases from V and 6 bases from J, leaving 12 bases between. The CDR3 sequence is CASSLGYQGKTQYF. The CDR3 bases are TGTGCCAGCAGCTTGGGGTACCAGGGGAAGACCCAGTACTTC.

The gene calls are TRBV6-1 and TRBJ1-3; 7 bases align to TRBD1. This CDR3 is 18 amino acids long. J gave up 2 bases and V 2 bases, and 12 bases lay outside the gene matches. Germline CDR1 MNHNS, CDR2 SASEGT. The CDR3 spells CASSERYTGVDTGNTIYF. In DNA form, the CDR3 reads TGTGCCAGCAGTGAAAGGTACACAGGGGTCGACACTGGAAACACCATATATTTT.

The genes are TRBV25-1 and TRBJ1-2, with D unresolved. This CDR3 is 13 amino acids long. Between the trimmed V and J ends, which lost 0 bases and 0 bases, there was a span of 2 bases. Germline V gives CDR1 MGHDK, CDR2 SYGVNS. This chain's CDR3 is CASSEYTNYGYTF. CDR3 coding DNA: TGTGCCAGCAGTGAATACACTAACTATGGCTACACCTTC.